This T cell receptor beta chain was captured in a study of vaccination and CD4 T cells after COVID-19. Study at large: The convalescents included six males and four females, and among them two were Hispanic while seven were Caucasian.

Looked up from germline, CDR1 is SEHNR and CDR2 is FQNEAQ (reference sequence). This CDR3 comprises 15 residues. V dropped 3 bases and J dropped 2 bases, with 13 bases sitting between them. General study points: Within the convalescent patients, spike mono-reactivity was found in 304 of 307 vaccine-specific clones. The study examined relatively few convalescent patients and included no early post-infection timepoints.

This sample's treatment: approximately nine-day PBMC culture with coronavirus spike peptide pools or control peptides (ViraFEST assay). Antigen-specific T cells were expanded with peptide pools by ViraFEST, and TCRs were then sequenced. Cultured CD4+ T cell DNA underwent sequencing with the Oncomine TCR Beta short-read assay. TCRdb reanalysed the PCR reads using MiXCR and keeps one entry per CDR3 protein. The table includes some 20,000 distinct CDR3 sequences, around 44% detected once. This clonotype has more than one count but fewer than ten. Its antigen is unidentified. What was sequenced was CD4+ T cells from blood, cultured in vitro. This TCR derives from a human donor who had recovered from COVID-19. This chain uses TRBV7-9 with TRBJ1-2; unclear D gene. CDR3 loop: CASSFSGRANYGYTF. CDR3 sequence (DNA): TGTGCCAGCAGCTTCTCGGGCAGAGCAAACTATGGCTACACCTTC.